This T cell receptor (beta chain) is from a study of cytomegalovirus exposure and HLA in healthy donors. The PCR ran on 60 Vbeta and 13 Jbeta primers. This table comes from immunoSEQ multiplex PCR, and its TCRdb copy is limited to in-frame clones, with some not included. The sample records over 100,000 clones, less than 85% being singletons. A word on this clone: Its antigen is not known.

General study points: Data from an earlier analysis indicated that most TCR beta V segments were productive either about 87% or about 30% of the time. TCR beta sequences reportedly predicted most subjects' HLA-A and HLA-B alleles accurately.

V lost 4 bases to trimming and J lost 3 bases; unmatched junction nucleotides: 5. In germline, CDR1 is MDHEN, CDR2 SYDVKM. CDR3 size: 15 residues. Source material: PBMCs. The chain has TRBV28 and TRBJ2-3; TRBD1 aligns across 9 bases. The sequence derives from a woman between 18 and 29 years old in good health and CMV-seropositive. This CDR3 is CASSSGQGGTDTQYF. Written as DNA, the CDR3 is TGTGCCAGCAGTTCGGGACAGGGTGGAACAGATACGCAGTATTTT.